This entry concerns a single T cell receptor (beta chain). These data originate in a study of blood T cell repertoires in COVID-19. Study-level background: Nucleic acid was either cDNA or gDNA, and it came from T cells, B-cell-depleted T cells, or PBMCs.

Assay used: immunoSEQ multiplex PCR; TCRdb lists only in-frame clones, some missing. The sample shows hundreds of thousands of clones, around 90% of them seen only once. The ends were cut back, 6 bases at V and 0 bases at J, with 12 bases in the middle. Germline-derived CDR1 and CDR2 are MNHEY and SVGAGI. This CDR3 region has 15 residues. Sequencing was done on a sample of PBMCs or T cells enriched from blood (not recorded which). The origin of this receptor is a woman between 50 and 59 years old with acute COVID-19. The rearrangement links TRBV6-5 to TRBJ1-5; D gene uncertain. The CDR3 DNA is TGTGCCAGCAGCCGACACTTTAATAGCAATCAGCCCCAGCATTTT. Amino acids: CASSRHFNSNQPQHF.